Listed below are T cell receptor beta chains from one sample, sequenced in a study of T cell responses to AZD1222 COVID-19 vaccine. Produced via immunoSEQ multiplex PCR; TCRdb's table is partial and in-frame only. The table shows 150,000 to 200,000 clones, with around 91% occurring only once. The specimen was peripheral blood, collected 28 days after the second AZD1222 dose. These receptors all come from an adult who received the AZD1222 COVID-19 vaccine. Each CDR3 is given with its conserved first and last residue. The D gene is left open where the match is weak. Clone sizes are given selectively: once, few, many, or a class where the clone is expanded.

d_call j_call clone_size v_call cdr3_aa cdr3_nt
. TRBJ2-1 . TRBV11-3 CASSLAGSSYNEQFF TGTGCCAGCAGCTTAGCGGGGAGCTCCTACAATGAGCAGTTCTTC
. TRBJ2-2 . TRBV18 CASSPQWQGGDGELFF TGTGCCAGCTCACCACAATGGCAGGGCGGAGACGGGGAGCTGTTTTTT
. TRBJ2-1 once TRBV10-3 CAITGFDNEQFF TGTGCCATCACTGGGTTCGACAATGAGCAGTTCTTC
. TRBJ1-6 . TRBV5-1 CASSGGQQGHSPLHF TGCGCCAGCAGCGGGGGGCAGCAGGGGCATTCACCCCTCCACTTT
. TRBJ1-5 . TRBV2 CASSLGSSNQPQHF TGTGCCAGCAGTTTAGGGAGTAGCAATCAGCCCCAGCATTTT
. TRBJ1-5 . TRBV18 CASSPFGEDQPQHF TGTGCCAGCTCACCATTCGGGGAAGATCAGCCCCAGCATTTT
. TRBJ1-1 . TRBV9 CASSSQGNTEAFF TGTGCCAGCAGCAGCCAGGGGAACACTGAAGCTTTCTTT
. TRBJ2-3 . TRBV19 CASQRNRRTDTQYF TGTGCCTCCCAACGGAACAGACGTACAGATACGCAGTATTTT
. TRBJ1-5 . TRBV27 CASSFTRGGQPQHF TGTGCCAGCAGTTTTACCCGGGGTGGTCAGCCCCAGCATTTT
. TRBJ2-1 few TRBV5-4 CATRADSYNEQFF TGTGCCACACGGGCTGACTCCTACAATGAGCAGTTCTTC
. TRBJ2-3 . TRBV18 CASSPGNTDTQYF TGTGCCAGCTCACCAGGGAACACAGATACGCAGTATTTT
. TRBJ2-1 . TRBV18 CASSPYDEQFF TGTGCCAGCTCACCCTACGATGAGCAGTTCTTC
. TRBJ1-3 . TRBV13 CASSRRSGTSGNTIYF TGTGCCAGCAGCCGCAGGTCCGGGACGAGCGGAAACACCATATATTTT
TRBD1 TRBJ2-2 once TRBV10-1 CASSWTGGPIDTGELFF TGCGCCAGCTCTTGGACAGGGGGCCCCATCGACACCGGGGAGCTGTTTTTT
TRBD1 TRBJ1-2 . TRBV7-9 CASSFPTGGRLYYTF TGTGCCAGCAGCTTTCCCACAGGGGGCCGGCTATACTACACCTTC
TRBD1 TRBJ2-3 . TRBV5-1 CASSWDREKNF TGCGCCAGCAGCTGGGACAGGGAAAAAAATTTT
. TRBJ2-7 once TRBV27 CASSLERGAYEQYF TGTGCCAGCAGTTTGGAAAGGGGTGCTTACGAGCAGTACTTC
. TRBJ2-3 once TRBV28 CASSTTVSDTQYF TGTGCCAGCAGCACCACAGTCTCAGATACGCAGTATTTT
TRBD2 TRBJ2-3 . TRBV3-1/TRBV3-2 CASSQTSGRSDTQYF TGTGCCAGCAGCCAAACTAGCGGGAGGTCAGATACGCAGTATTTT
. TRBJ2-3 . TRBV24-1 CATSDVGYEDTQYF TGTGCCACCAGTGATGTGGGGTATGAAGATACGCAGTATTTT
. TRBJ2-2 . TRBV10-1 CASSPHSSGGTGELFF TGCGCCAGCAGTCCACATAGTTCAGGGGGGACCGGGGAGCTGTTTTTT
. TRBJ1-3 . TRBV3-1/TRBV3-2 CASSQKNSGNTIYF TGTGCCAGCAGCCAAAAGAACTCTGGAAACACCATATATTTT
TRBD2 TRBJ2-5 . TRBV28 CASSTRRLAQETQYF TGTGCCAGCAGTACACGAAGACTAGCGCAAGAGACCCAGTACTTC
. TRBJ1-2 once TRBV28 CASSYPGASYGYTF TGTGCCAGCAGTTATCCAGGGGCTAGCTATGGCTACACCTTC
TRBD2 TRBJ2-1 . TRBV25-1 CASTDSGSQFF TGTGCCAGCACCGATAGCGGGAGCCAGTTCTTC
. TRBJ2-7 few TRBV11-2 CASSFFSQVPREQYF TGTGCCAGCAGCTTCTTTAGCCAGGTCCCTAGGGAGCAGTACTTC
. TRBJ1-2 once TRBV4-2 CASSQDRVGALGGYTF TGTGCCAGCAGCCAAGATCGGGTGGGGGCGTTAGGGGGCTACACCTTC
TRBD1 TRBJ2-1 . TRBV27 CASSLDRAPYNEQFF TGTGCCAGCAGTTTGGACAGGGCCCCATACAATGAGCAGTTCTTC
TRBD2 TRBJ2-7 . TRBV10-3 CAISDPSSGRAVYEQYF TGTGCCATCAGTGATCCTTCTAGCGGGAGGGCCGTCTACGAGCAGTACTTC
TRBD2 TRBJ2-3 . TRBV4-2 CASSQDLAGGSDTQYF TGTGCCAGCAGCCAAGACCTAGCGGGAGGATCGGATACGCAGTATTTT
. TRBJ2-5 . TRBV28 CASRNFGVETQYF TGTGCCAGCAGAAATTTTGGGGTGGAGACCCAGTACTTC
. TRBJ1-5 few TRBV2 CASSPRMEQPQHF TGTGCCAGCAGTCCTAGGATGGAACAGCCCCAGCATTTT
. TRBJ1-2 . TRBV28 CASSSETARWVGYTF TGTGCCAGCAGTTCGGAGACCGCCCGGTGGGTTGGCTACACCTTC
. TRBJ2-1 . TRBV5-6 CASNLGVGEQFF TGTGCCAGCAACTTGGGGGTTGGTGAGCAGTTCTTC
. TRBJ1-1 once TRBV5-1 CASSLRSGQMNTEAFF TGCGCCAGCAGCTTGAGGTCAGGACAAATGAACACTGAAGCTTTCTTT
. TRBJ1-6 . TRBV6-5 CASSPGLIYNSPLHF TGTGCCAGCAGCCCAGGACTGATTTATAATTCACCCCTCCACTTT
TRBD1 TRBJ1-4 once TRBV2 CASSNRQGQEKLFF TGTGCCAGCAGTAACCGACAGGGGCAGGAAAAACTGTTTTTT
. TRBJ2-5 . TRBV30 CAWTQTGRGTQYF TGTGCCTGGACTCAGACAGGTCGGGGGACCCAGTACTTC
. TRBJ1-4 . TRBV28 CASSLVGGATNEKLFF TGTGCCAGCAGTTTAGTAGGGGGGGCAACTAATGAAAAACTGTTTTTT
TRBD2 TRBJ2-7 . TRBV9 CASSVGGLAAPYEQYF TGTGCCAGCAGCGTAGGGGGACTAGCGGCACCCTACGAGCAGTACTTC
TRBD2 TRBJ2-1 once TRBV20-1 CSASTGREIFDNEQFF TGCAGTGCTAGTACGGGGAGGGAAATCTTCGACAATGAGCAGTTCTTC
. TRBJ1-2 . TRBV21-1 CASSKDPGGNYGYTF TGTGCCAGCAGCAAAGATCCGGGTGGAAACTATGGCTACACCTTC
. TRBJ1-2 . TRBV5-6 CASSLEEAPTMFYGYTF TGTGCCAGCAGCTTGGAGGAGGCCCCGACCATGTTCTATGGCTACACCTTC
. TRBJ1-2 . TRBV5-1 CASSLASGNGYTF TGCGCCAGCAGCTTGGCGTCCGGGAATGGCTACACCTTC
. TRBJ1-5 . TRBV5-8 CASSLSGRINQPQHF TGTGCCAGCAGCCTCTCTGGACGGATCAATCAGCCCCAGCATTTT
TRBD1 TRBJ1-2 . TRBV29-1 CSVEDEGLNRGANYGYTF TGCAGCGTTGAAGACGAGGGCCTTAACAGGGGAGCTAACTATGGCTACACCTTC
TRBD2 TRBJ2-7 . TRBV24-1 CATSDGGTVAAYEQYF TGTGCCACCAGTGACGGGGGGACGGTAGCAGCCTACGAGCAGTACTTC
. TRBJ2-7 . TRBV7-2 CASSSTDSPYEQYF TGTGCCAGCAGCTCAACGGACAGCCCTTACGAGCAGTACTTC
. TRBJ2-7 . TRBV7-8 CASSSLVPTAWEQYF TGTGCCAGCAGCTCCTTGGTGCCGACGGCGTGGGAGCAGTACTTC
. TRBJ1-5 . TRBV28 CASSSAGQPLNQPQHF TGTGCCAGCAGTAGCGCCGGACAACCTCTAAATCAGCCCCAGCATTTT
. TRBJ1-6 . TRBV11-2 CASSPSWGDSPLHF TGTGCCAGCAGCCCTAGTTGGGGGGATTCACCCCTCCACTTT